This T cell receptor (beta chain) came from a study of graft-versus-host responses after intestinal transplantation. Stated time point: postoperative day 105 after intestinal transplantation (dayNNNN = postoperative day). The CDR3 sequence is 15 residues long. V lost 0 bases and J lost 5, with 10 bases in between. Germline V gene sequence: CDR1 MGHRA, CDR2 YSYEKL. Assay: immunoSEQ multiplex PCR; the TCRdb copy retains only in-frame clones and omits some. Of 9,500 to 14,000 clones listed, roughly 92% are singletons. The V and J genes are TRBV4-1 and TRBJ2-2; D gene uncertain. The sequences come from PBMCs, collected 105 days after intestinal transplantation. The TCR sequence derives from a human patient who received an intestinal transplant, so some T cells may come from the graft donor. As DNA, the CDR3 is TGCGCCAGCAGCCAAGAGTGGTCGGAGACCGGGGAGCTGTTTTTT. Translated, it gives CASSQEWSETGELFF.